Listed below are T cell receptor beta chains from one sample, sequenced in a study of CD8 T cells in Susac syndrome. TCRdb ran MiXCR on the immunoSEQ multiplex PCR reads and lists one entry per CDR3 protein. The sample records approximately 190,000 distinct CDR3 sequences, roughly 92% being singletons. Sequenced input: CD4+ T cells from PBMCs. These receptor sequences come from a human donor in good health. The CDR3 runs from the conserved cysteine through the conserved F or W. The D gene is left open where the match is weak. The size entry is marked missing in some rows and otherwise reads once, few, many or a size class.

TRBJ2-5 | . | . | TRBV6-2/TRBV6-3 | CAIGPGFGAQYF | TGTGCCATTGGTCCCGGTTTTGGGGCCCAGTACTTC
TRBJ1-5 | . | . | TRBV2 | CASREGGQPQHF | TGTGCCAGCAGGGAGGGCGGTCAGCCCCAGCATTTT
TRBJ1-2 | . | . | TRBV3-1 | CASSLIYASPTVGYTF | TGTGCCAGCAGCCTAATCTACGCCTCACCTACAGTTGGCTACACCTTC
TRBJ2-3 | . | once | TRBV3-1 | CASSQDLGQGWPDTQYF | TGTGCCAGCAGCCAAGATCTAGGGCAGGGGTGGCCAGATACGCAGTATTTT
TRBJ1-1 | TRBD1 | . | TRBV5-1 | CASSSEGQGVSEAFF | TGCGCCAGCAGCTCGGAGGGACAGGGGGTATCTGAAGCTTTCTTT
TRBJ2-1 | TRBD2 | . | TRBV7-3 | CASSPTSGGADEQFF | TGTGCCAGCAGCCCGACTAGCGGGGGGGCCGATGAGCAGTTCTTC
TRBJ2-3 | . | . | TRBV6-5 | CATYLDTQYF | TGTGCCACCTATTTAGATACGCAGTATTTT
TRBJ1-1 | . | few | TRBV7-2 | CASSLVGQNTEAFF | TGTGCCAGCAGCTTAGTAGGGCAGAACACTGAAGCTTTCTTT
TRBJ1-1 | . | . | TRBV20-1 | CSALGTVKNTEAFF | TGCAGTGCCCTCGGCACTGTCAAGAACACTGAAGCTTTCTTT
TRBJ2-3 | TRBD2 | . | TRBV13 | CASSPPGGQQYF | TGTGCCAGCAGCCCGCCGGGGGGTCAGCAGTATTTT
TRBJ1-2 | . | once | TRBV20-1 | CSARKQGNYGYTF | TGCAGTGCTAGAAAGCAGGGGAACTATGGCTACACCTTC
TRBJ2-7 | . | . | TRBV20-1 | CSASYLGRGQYF | TGCAGTGCTTCCTACCTAGGGCGCGGGCAGTACTTC
TRBJ2-1 | . | . | TRBV5-6 | CASSLMRGVYNEQFF | TGTGCCAGCAGCTTGATGAGGGGGGTATACAATGAGCAGTTCTTC
TRBJ2-7 | TRBD2 | . | TRBV5-4 | CASSYRTSGGEQYF | TGTGCCAGCAGCTACCGGACTAGCGGGGGCGAGCAGTACTTC
TRBJ2-5 | . | . | TRBV10-3 | CAISGVIQGAQETQYF | TGTGCCATCAGTGGGGTGATTCAAGGGGCCCAAGAGACCCAGTACTTC
TRBJ2-1 | TRBD1 | . | TRBV12-3/TRBV12-4 | CASSRGQGQTGEQFF | TGTGCCAGCAGCCGGGGACAGGGACAAACGGGTGAGCAGTTCTTC
TRBJ1-1 | . | . | TRBV29-1 | CSVKQGTPNHLMNREAFF | TGCAGCGTGAAACAGGGTACCCCTAACCATCTTATGAACAGGGAAGCTTTCTTT
TRBJ1-2 | TRBD1 | . | TRBV6-5 | CASSYGQGSYGYTF | TGTGCCAGCAGTTACGGACAGGGCTCTTATGGCTACACCTTC
TRBJ1-6 | . | . | TRBV5-6 | CASSRPLSPLHF | TGTGCCAGCAGCCGGCCGCTCTCACCCCTCCACTTT
TRBJ1-3 | TRBD1 | . | TRBV6-5 | CASSYGGTGGIFNTIYF | TGTGCCAGCAGTTACGGCGGGACAGGGGGTATCTTTAACACCATATATTTT
TRBJ2-1 | TRBD2 | . | TRBV7-8 | CASRLSGGLTAYNEQFF | TGTGCCAGCAGACTCAGCGGGGGGCTTACCGCCTACAATGAGCAGTTCTTC
TRBJ2-5 | TRBD1 | . | TRBV5-1 | CASSFMTGGVKETQYF | TGCGCCAGCAGCTTTATGACAGGGGGCGTGAAAGAGACCCAGTACTTC
TRBJ2-1 | TRBD2 | . | TRBV4-1 | CASSPQYLTSIEQFF | TGCGCCAGCAGCCCCCAATACCTGACTAGCATTGAGCAGTTCTTC
TRBJ1-1 | . | . | TRBV12-3/TRBV12-4 | CASTLNTEAFF | TGTGCCAGCACCCTGAACACTGAAGCTTTCTTT
TRBJ1-1 | . | . | TRBV5-1 | CASSAPMTGNTEAFF | TGCGCCAGCAGCGCGCCTATGACAGGGAACACTGAAGCTTTCTTT
TRBJ2-3 | . | . | TRBV6-1 | CASSFSGDTQYF | TGTGCCAGCAGCTTTAGTGGGGATACGCAGTATTTT
TRBJ2-1 | . | . | TRBV30 | CAWTHGGLVGF | TGTGCCTGGACCCATGGTGGTCTAGTGGGGTTC
TRBJ2-3 | . | . | TRBV7-2 | CASSLRGGSGTDTQYF | TGTGCCAGCAGCCTGCGAGGGGGGTCCGGCACAGATACGCAGTATTTT
TRBJ2-3 | . | once | TRBV28 | CASSLGGISTDTQYF | TGTGCCAGCAGTTTAGGCGGTATTAGCACAGATACGCAGTATTTT
TRBJ1-2 | . | . | TRBV29-1 | CSVERFGQSYGYTF | TGCAGCGTTGAAAGGTTTGGACAGTCCTATGGCTACACCTTC
TRBJ2-1 | . | . | TRBV9 | CASSSQTPGGYNEQFF | TGTGCCAGCAGCTCCCAGACCCCCGGGGGATACAATGAGCAGTTCTTC
TRBJ2-1 | . | . | TRBV29-1 | CSVSTTGYNEQFF | TGCAGCGTCAGTACGACTGGATACAATGAGCAGTTCTTC
TRBJ1-5 | . | . | TRBV30 | CAWSLRLADQPQHF | TGTGCCTGGAGCTTGAGGTTAGCGGATCAGCCCCAGCATTTT
TRBJ2-4 | . | . | TRBV11-2 | CASSLTVNRRGIGDIQYF | TGTGCCAGCAGCTTAACTGTGAACCGGAGGGGAATAGGAGACATTCAGTACTTC
TRBJ2-1 | . | . | TRBV29-1 | CSVGRRGADNEQFF | TGCAGCGTTGGACGCAGGGGAGCAGACAATGAGCAGTTCTTC
TRBJ1-2 | . | . | TRBV4-3 | CASSHRPLRGYGYTF | TGCGCCAGCAGCCACCGACCCCTCAGGGGCTATGGCTACACCTTC
TRBJ1-1 | . | once | TRBV7-9 | CASALLGAEAFF | TGTGCCAGCGCGCTTCTGGGCGCTGAAGCTTTCTTT